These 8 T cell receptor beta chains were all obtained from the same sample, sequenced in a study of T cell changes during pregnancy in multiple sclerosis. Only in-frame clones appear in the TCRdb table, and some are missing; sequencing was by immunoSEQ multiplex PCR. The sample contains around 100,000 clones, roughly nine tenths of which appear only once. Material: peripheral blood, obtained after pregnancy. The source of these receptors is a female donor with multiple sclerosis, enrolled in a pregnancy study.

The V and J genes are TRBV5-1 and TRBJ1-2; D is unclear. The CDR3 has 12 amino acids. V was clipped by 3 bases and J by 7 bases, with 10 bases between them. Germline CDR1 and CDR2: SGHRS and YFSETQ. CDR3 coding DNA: TGCGCCAGCAGCTCACCCACAAGTGGCTACACCTTC. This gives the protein CASSSPTSGYTF.

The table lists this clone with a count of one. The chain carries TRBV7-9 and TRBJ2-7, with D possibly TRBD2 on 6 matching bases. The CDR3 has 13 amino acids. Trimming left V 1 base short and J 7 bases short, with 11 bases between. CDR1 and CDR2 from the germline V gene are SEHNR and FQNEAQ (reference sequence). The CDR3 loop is CASSLGAGWEQYF. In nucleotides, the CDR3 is TGTGCCAGCAGCTTAGGGGCGGGGTGGGAGCAGTACTTC.

The CDR3 loop is CASSLKQTKRTGNFCFQEQYF. The CDR3, as DNA: TGTGCCAGCAGCCTAAAACAGACTAAGCGGACAGGGAATTTCTGTTTTCAGGAGCAGTACTTC. This sequence joins TRBV7-6 and TRBJ2-7; 8 bases match TRBD1. Trimming removed 5 bases from V and 7 bases from J; junction bases left unmatched: 31. This CDR3 has 21 residues. The germline gives CDR1 SGHVS, CDR2 FNYEAQ.

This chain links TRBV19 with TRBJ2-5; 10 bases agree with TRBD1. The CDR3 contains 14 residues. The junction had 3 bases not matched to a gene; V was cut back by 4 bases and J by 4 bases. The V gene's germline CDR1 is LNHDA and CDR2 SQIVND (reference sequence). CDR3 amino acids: CASSTDRGGETQYF. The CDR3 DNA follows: TGTGCCAGTAGTACGGACAGGGGGGGAGAGACCCAGTACTTC.

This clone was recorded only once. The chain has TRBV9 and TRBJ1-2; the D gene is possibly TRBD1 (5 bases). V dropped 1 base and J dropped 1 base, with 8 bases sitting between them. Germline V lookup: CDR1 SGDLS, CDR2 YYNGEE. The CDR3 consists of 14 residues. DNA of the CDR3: TGTGCCAGCAGCGTAAAACAGGATAACTATGGCTACACCTTC. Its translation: CASSVKQDNYGYTF.

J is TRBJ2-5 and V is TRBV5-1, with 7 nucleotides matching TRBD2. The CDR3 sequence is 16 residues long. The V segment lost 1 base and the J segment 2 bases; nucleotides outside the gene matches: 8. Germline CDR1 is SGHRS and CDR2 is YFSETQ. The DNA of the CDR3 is TGCGCCAGCAGCTTGTTGGGGGGAGGGATTCAAGAGACCCAGTACTTC. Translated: CASSLLGGGIQETQYF.

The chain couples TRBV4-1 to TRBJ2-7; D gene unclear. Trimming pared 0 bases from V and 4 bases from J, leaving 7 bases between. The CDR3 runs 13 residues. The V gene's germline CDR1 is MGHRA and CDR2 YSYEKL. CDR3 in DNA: TGCGCCAGCAGCCAAGAAGTAGAATACGAGCAGTACTTC. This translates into CASSQEVEYEQYF.

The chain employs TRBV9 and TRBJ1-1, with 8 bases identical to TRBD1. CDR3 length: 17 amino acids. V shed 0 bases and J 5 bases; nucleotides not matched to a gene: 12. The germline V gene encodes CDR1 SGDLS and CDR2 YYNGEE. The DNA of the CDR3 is TGTGCCAGCAGCGTAGATGGACAGGGAATCGTAGGAACTGAAGCTTTCTTT. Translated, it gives CASSVDGQGIVGTEAFF.